These T cell receptor beta chains were read from a single sample in a study of blood T cell repertoires in COVID-19. TCRdb's copy holds only in-frame clones and misses some; the assay was immunoSEQ multiplex PCR. The sample holds about 110,000 clones, over 70% seen once. The sequenced sample consisted of peripheral blood. The source is a woman aged 50 to 60 with acute or convalescent COVID-19. The CDR3 runs from the conserved cysteine through the conserved F or W. D genes are given only for firm matches. Some rows have no size entry. The others give once, few or many, or a class for an expanded clone.

>.|15|TRBV10-1|TRBJ2-7|.
TGCGCCAGCAGTGGACTTGAGGGTTACTCCTACGAGCAGTACTTC
CASSGLEGYSYEQYF
>.|14|TRBV3-1/TRBV3-2|TRBJ1-2|.
TGTGCCAGCAGCCAAGCGGCAGGGATCTATGGCTACACCTTC
CASSQAAGIYGYTF
>.|14|TRBV10-3|TRBJ2-5|few
TGTGCCATCAGCCGCCAGGGGTACCAAGAGACCCAGTACTTC
CAISRQGYQETQYF
>.|13|TRBV27|TRBJ1-4|.
TGTGCCAGCAGTCCTCTAGGTGTTGAAAAACTGTTTTTT
CASSPLGVEKLFF
>.|12|TRBV6-1|TRBJ2-7|.
TGTGCCAGCAGTGACAGGGTCCACGAGCAGTACTTC
CASSDRVHEQYF
>.|14|TRBV6-4|TRBJ2-4|.
TGTGCCTCCAACGGGGGAGGGGGCAAAAACATTCAGTACTTC
CASNGGGGKNIQYF
>.|14|TRBV9|TRBJ1-1|.
TGTGCCAGCAGCGTAGTAAGGGGTCCGGGTGAAGCTTTCTTT
CASSVVRGPGEAFF
>.|14|TRBV5-1|TRBJ2-3|.
TGCGCCAGCAGCTCACAGGGATGGTCAGATACGCAGTATTTT
CASSSQGWSDTQYF
>TRBD1|15|TRBV25-1|TRBJ1-2|.
TGTGCCAGCAGTTCCCAGGGGGGACAGGGGTCTGGCTACACCTTC
CASSSQGGQGSGYTF
>.|15|TRBV5-1|TRBJ1-1|.
TGCGCCAGCAGCGATCCTCGACAGGCTTCCACTGAAGCTTTCTTT
CASSDPRQASTEAFF
>.|14|TRBV7-2|TRBJ2-5|.
TGTGCCAGCAGCTTAGGGACAGTCCAAGAGACCCAGTACTTC
CASSLGTVQETQYF
>TRBD1|22|TRBV5-1|TRBJ2-1|.
TGCGCCAGCAGCTTAAGACAGGGTGGTATTTCCACGACCCGCGGTTCATACAATGAGCAGTTCTTC
CASSLRQGGISTTRGSYNEQFF
>.|14|TRBV6-6|TRBJ2-7|.
TGTGCCAGCAGTTACTCAGGACAGCGCTACGAGCAGTACTTC
CASSYSGQRYEQYF
>TRBD1|14|TRBV28|TRBJ1-2|.
TGTGCCAGCATTGTCGCAGGGGGCTCTGGGGGCTACACCTTC
CASIVAGGSGGYTF
>.|16|TRBV3-1/TRBV3-2|TRBJ2-7|once
TGTGCCAGCAGCCGCAAGCCTCTCGACAGCACCTACGAGCAGTACTTC
CASSRKPLDSTYEQYF
>.|13|TRBV7-8|TRBJ1-2|.
TGTGCCAGCAGCTTAACAATAAACTATGGCTACACCTTC
CASSLTINYGYTF
>TRBD1|15|TRBV5-1|TRBJ1-5|.
TGCGCCAGCAGGGCCGGGACAGGGAGCAATCAGCCCCAGCATTTT
CASRAGTGSNQPQHF
>.|12|TRBV12-3/TRBV12-4|TRBJ2-5|.
TGTGCCAGCAGTTTACAGGGCGTGACCCAGTACTTC
CASSLQGVTQYF
>.|12|TRBV9|TRBJ2-1|.
TGTGCCAGCAGGGGGGGATCGGATGAGCAGTTCTTC
CASRGGSDEQFF
>TRBD1|15|TRBV10-3|TRBJ2-2|.
TGTGCCAGACTACCCTACAGGGGGCAGGGCGGGGAGCTGTTTTTT
CARLPYRGQGGELFF
>.|13|TRBV12-3/TRBV12-4|TRBJ1-2|.
TGTGCCAGCAGTTTAGAGGTGGGAGGCGGCTACACCTTC
CASSLEVGGGYTF
>.|15|TRBV11-2|TRBJ2-2|once
TGTGCCAGCAGCCCACAGCGGATGTACACCGGGGAGCTGTTTTTT
CASSPQRMYTGELFF
>TRBD1|13|TRBV6-5|TRBJ1-1|.
TGTGCCAGCAGTTACGCCCTACAGGGGAAGGCTTTCTTT
CASSYALQGKAFF
>.|13|TRBV29-1|TRBJ1-1|.
TGCAGCGTTGGTACTTGGATCGGGAACGAAGCTTTCTTT
CSVGTWIGNEAFF
>.|16|TRBV5-1|TRBJ2-3|.
TGCGCCAGCAGCTTTACGGGGGGCGCTAGCACAGATACGCAGTATTTT
CASSFTGGASTDTQYF
>.|12|TRBV7-9|TRBJ1-1|.
TGTGCCAGCAGCTTGGGGCAGGGAGAAGCTTTCTTT
CASSLGQGEAFF